The subject of this entry is one T cell receptor beta chain. Its antigen is still unknown. These data come from a study of CD8+ T cells in alopecia areata. Overall study: Once tofacitinib had been taken for 6 to 18 months, 6 months off drug followed.

Study-level results: Tofacitinib significantly decreased scalp clonality and expanded CD8+ clones among top 100.

The CDR3 length is 14 residues. Germline CDR1 SGHNT, CDR2 YYREEE (reference sequence). Trimming pared 2 bases from V and 6 bases from J, leaving 14 bases between. Specified treatment: oral pan-JAK inhibitor, 5-10 mg twice daily. The sequencing template was cDNA reverse transcribed from extracted RNA. Method: immunoSEQ multiplex PCR; TCRdb's copy keeps in-frame clones and lacks some. Found here are over 100,000 clones, about 59% of them singletons; the top ten hold 10% to 15%. Sample: CD8+ T cells sorted from blood, taken at week 24, from a patient treated with tofacitinib. The rearrangement uses TRBV5-4 and TRBJ2-5; perhaps TRBD1 as D (6 bases). This TCR was recovered from a human donor with alopecia areata. The CDR3 nucleotides read TGTGCCAGCAGCTTTGGCACAGGGAAGAAGACCCAGTACTTC. Amino acid sequence: CASSFGTGKKTQYF. The full variable domain, its missing parts supplied by reference TRBV5-4 and TRBJ2-5, is ETGVTQSPTHLIKTRGQQVTLRCSSQSGHNTVSWYQQALGQGPQFIFQYYREEENGRGNFPPRFSGLQFPNYSSELNVNALELDDSALYLCASSFGTGKKTQYFGPGTRLLVL.